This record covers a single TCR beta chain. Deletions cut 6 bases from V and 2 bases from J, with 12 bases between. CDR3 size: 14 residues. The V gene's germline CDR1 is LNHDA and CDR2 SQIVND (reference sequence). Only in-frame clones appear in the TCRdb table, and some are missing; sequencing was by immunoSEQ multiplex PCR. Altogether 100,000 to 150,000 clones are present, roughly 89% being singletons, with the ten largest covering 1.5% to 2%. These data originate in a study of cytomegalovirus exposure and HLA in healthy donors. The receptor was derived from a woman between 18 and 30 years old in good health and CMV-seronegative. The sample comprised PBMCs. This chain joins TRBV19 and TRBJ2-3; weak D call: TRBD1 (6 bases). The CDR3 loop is CASSTGLNTDTQYF. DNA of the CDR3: TGTGCCAGTAGCACAGGGCTTAACACAGATACGCAGTATTTT.